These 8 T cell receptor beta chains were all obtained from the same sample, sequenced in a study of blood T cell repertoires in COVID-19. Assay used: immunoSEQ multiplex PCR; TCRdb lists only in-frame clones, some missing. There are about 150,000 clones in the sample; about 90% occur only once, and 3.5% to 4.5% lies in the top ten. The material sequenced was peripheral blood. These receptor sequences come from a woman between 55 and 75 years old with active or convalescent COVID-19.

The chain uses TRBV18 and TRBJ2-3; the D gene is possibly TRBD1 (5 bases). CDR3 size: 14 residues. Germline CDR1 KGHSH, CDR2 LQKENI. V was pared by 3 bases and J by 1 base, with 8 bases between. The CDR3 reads CASSPTDRTDTQYF. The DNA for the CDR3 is TGTGCCAGCTCACCGACAGACCGCACAGATACGCAGTATTTT.

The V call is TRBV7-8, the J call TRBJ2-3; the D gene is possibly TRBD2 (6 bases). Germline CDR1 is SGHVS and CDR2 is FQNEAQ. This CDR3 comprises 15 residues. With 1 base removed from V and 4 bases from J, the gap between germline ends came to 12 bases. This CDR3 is CASSLGGLGADTQYF. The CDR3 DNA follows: TGTGCCAGCAGCTTAGGGGGACTGGGGGCAGATACGCAGTATTTT.

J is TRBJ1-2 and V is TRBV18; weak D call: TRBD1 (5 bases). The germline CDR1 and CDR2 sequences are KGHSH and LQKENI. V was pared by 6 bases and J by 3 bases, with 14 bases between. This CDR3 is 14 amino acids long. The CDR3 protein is CASSPSGGDYGYTF. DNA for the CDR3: TGTGCCAGCTCCCCCAGTGGGGGGGACTATGGCTACACCTTC.

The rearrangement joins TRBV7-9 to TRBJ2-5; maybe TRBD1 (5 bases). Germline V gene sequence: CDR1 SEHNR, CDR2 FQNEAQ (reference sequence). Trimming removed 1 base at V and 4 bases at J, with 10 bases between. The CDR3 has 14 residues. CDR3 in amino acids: CASSLGGIRETQYF. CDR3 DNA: TGTGCCAGCAGCTTAGGGGGCATCCGAGAGACCCAGTACTTC.

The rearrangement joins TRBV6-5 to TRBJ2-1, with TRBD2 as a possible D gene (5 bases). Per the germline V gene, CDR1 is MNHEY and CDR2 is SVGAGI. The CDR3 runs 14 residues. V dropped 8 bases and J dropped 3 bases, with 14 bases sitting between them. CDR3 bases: TGTGCCAGCTCAGATAGCGTTAACTACAATGAGCAGTTCTTC. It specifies CASSDSVNYNEQFF.

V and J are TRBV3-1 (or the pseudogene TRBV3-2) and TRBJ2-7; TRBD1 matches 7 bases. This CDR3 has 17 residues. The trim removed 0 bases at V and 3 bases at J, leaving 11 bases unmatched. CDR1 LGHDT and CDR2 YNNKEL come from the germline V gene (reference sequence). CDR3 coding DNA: TGTGCCAGCAGCCAAGATCGAGACAGGGCACCGTTCTACGAGCAGTACTTC. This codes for CASSQDRDRAPFYEQYF.

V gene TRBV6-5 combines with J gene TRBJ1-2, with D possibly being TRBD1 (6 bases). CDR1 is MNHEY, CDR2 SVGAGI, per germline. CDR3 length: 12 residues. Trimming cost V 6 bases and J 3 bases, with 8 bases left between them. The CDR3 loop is CASSRQDYGYTF. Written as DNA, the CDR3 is TGTGCCAGCAGCCGACAGGACTATGGCTACACCTTC.

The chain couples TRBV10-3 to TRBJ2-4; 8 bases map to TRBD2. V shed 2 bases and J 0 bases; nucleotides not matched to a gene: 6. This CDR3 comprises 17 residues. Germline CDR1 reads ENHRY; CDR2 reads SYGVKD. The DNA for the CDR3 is TGTGCCATCAGTGAGCGGGGGGGGACATTAGCCAAAAACATTCAGTACTTC. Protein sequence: CAISERGGTLAKNIQYF.